This entry is about one TCR beta chain. The antigen is not known. One base away lies a much larger clone, so this may be a sequencing read error. This entry comes from a study of human T cells and chemical hapten exposure. Study findings and constraints: No shift was seen in TCRs above 1 in 1000 frequency with DPC sensitization.

The germline V gene has CDR1 SEHNR and CDR2 FQNEAQ (reference sequence). The length of the CDR3 is 16 residues. Indicated time point: pre-sensitization, week 0. Treatment denoted: therapeutic diphenylcyclopropenone sensitization with weekly scalp DPC. Drawing of blood took place ahead of applying each patch test. Original analysis: Samples had a median of approximately 89,000 TCRs, ranging 23,224 to 690,600. TCRdb redid the calling of the RACE reads with MiXCR, one entry per CDR3 protein. The V and J calls and clone size come from TCRdb's table, not from the authors' own analysis. The sample records approximately 400,000 distinct CDR3 sequences, less than 6.5% being singletons.

The chain joins TRBV7-9 to TRBJ2-3; 11 bases are shared with TRBD2. The starting material was whole blood, obtained in connection with sensitization to the hapten diphenylcyclopropenone (DPC). The receptor was isolated from a woman aged 50 to 60 with alopecia areata. Some clones in this sample may be carry-over from other donors' samples. The DNA for the CDR3 is TGTGCCTGCAGCGGGACTAGCGGAGGAGGCACAGATACGCAGTATTTT. Encoded protein: CACSGTSGGGTDTQYF.